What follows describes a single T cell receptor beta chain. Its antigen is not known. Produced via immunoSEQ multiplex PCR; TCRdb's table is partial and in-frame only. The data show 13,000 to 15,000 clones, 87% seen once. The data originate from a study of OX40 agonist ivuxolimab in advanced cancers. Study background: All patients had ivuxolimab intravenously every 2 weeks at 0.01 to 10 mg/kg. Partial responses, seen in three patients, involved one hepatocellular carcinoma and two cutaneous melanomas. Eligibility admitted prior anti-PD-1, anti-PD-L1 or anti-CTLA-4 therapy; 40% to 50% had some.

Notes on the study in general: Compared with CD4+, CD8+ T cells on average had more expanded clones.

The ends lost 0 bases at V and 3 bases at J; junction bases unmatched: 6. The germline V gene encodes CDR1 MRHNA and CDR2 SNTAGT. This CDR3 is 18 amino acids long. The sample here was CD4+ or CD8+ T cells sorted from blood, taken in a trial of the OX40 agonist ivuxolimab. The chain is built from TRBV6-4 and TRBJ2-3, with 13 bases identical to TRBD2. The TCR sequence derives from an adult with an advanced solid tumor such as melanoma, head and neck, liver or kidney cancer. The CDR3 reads CASSDSLVTSGGTDTQYF. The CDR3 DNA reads TGTGCCAGCAGTGACTCTCTAGTGACTAGCGGGGGGACAGATACGCAGTATTTT.